Below, 20 T cell receptor beta chains from the same sample are listed, as sequenced in a study of blood T cell repertoires in COVID-19. Generated by immunoSEQ multiplex PCR, the TCRdb table keeps only in-frame clones and is missing some. Among about 310,000 clones listed, roughly 86% were seen once. Sequenced: peripheral blood. The receptors derive from a man between 65 and 85 years old with acute or convalescent COVID-19.

The chain joins TRBV5-1 to TRBJ2-3, with 11 positions matching TRBD2. This CDR3 region has 17 residues. Germline CDR1 and CDR2: SGHRS and YFSETQ. V was clipped by 3 bases and J by 1 base; unmatched bases: 7. This CDR3 reads CASSSLTSGRGTDTQYF. Here the CDR3 DNA reads TGCGCCAGCAGCTCCCTAACTAGCGGGAGAGGCACAGATACGCAGTATTTT.

This clone has just a few counts. The chain uses TRBV5-4 and TRBJ2-7; 9 bases map to TRBD2. CDR1 and CDR2 (germline): SGHNT, YYREEE (reference sequence). V shed 1 base, J shed 0 bases, and the junction held 11 bases outside the gene matches. The CDR3 covers 18 residues. The CDR3 bases are TGTGCCAGCAGCTTGTTAACTAGCGGGTCCTCGAGCTCCTACGAGCAGTACTTC. Protein sequence: CASSLLTSGSSSSYEQYF. The full variable domain, its missing parts supplied by reference TRBV5-4 and TRBJ2-7, is ETGVTQSPTHLIKTRGQQVTLRCSSQSGHNTVSWYQQALGQGPQFIFQYYREEENGRGNFPPRFSGLQFPNYSSELNVNALELDDSALYLCASSLLTSGSSSSYEQYFGPGTRLTVT.

This clone was seen just once. This chain joins TRBV19 and TRBJ2-5; 10 bases line up with TRBD1. Germline CDR1 is LNHDA and CDR2 is SQIVND (reference sequence). This CDR3 region has 14 residues. V was pared by 6 bases and J by 5 bases, with 6 bases of the junction left unmatched. In DNA, the CDR3 is TGTGCCAGTAGGGGGACAGGGGTCCCGGAGACCCAGTACTTC. Translated: CASRGTGVPETQYF.

The J gene is TRBJ2-5, the V gene TRBV28, with 16 bases fitting TRBD2. CDR3 length equals 16 residues. The V and J ends lost 5 bases and 5 bases, in that order; junction bases with no gene match: 5. Germline V lookup: CDR1 MDHEN, CDR2 SYDVKM. This chain's CDR3 is CASSGTSGRARETQYF. DNA for the CDR3: TGTGCCAGCAGTGGGACTAGCGGGAGGGCCCGGGAGACCCAGTACTTC.

This clone was counted a single time. The chain joins TRBV4-3 to TRBJ2-7; D is perhaps TRBD1 (6 bases). Trimming pared 0 bases from V and 4 bases from J, leaving 10 bases between. The CDR3 runs 14 residues. The germline V gene encodes CDR1 LGHNA and CDR2 YSLEER. CDR3 nucleotide sequence: TGCGCCAGCAGCCAAGAACAGGGTGTATACGAGCAGTACTTC. It translates to CASSQEQGVYEQYF.

This clone was counted a single time. The V gene is TRBV9, the J gene TRBJ2-3; TRBD2 agrees at 8 bases. Trimming removed 3 bases from V and 2 bases from J; junction bases left unmatched: 11. Germline CDR1 reads SGDLS; CDR2 reads YYNGEE. The CDR3 runs to 17 residues. The CDR3: CASSAPPGGLATDTQYF. The CDR3 DNA reads as TGTGCCAGCAGCGCGCCCCCGGGGGGGCTCGCCACAGATACGCAGTATTTT.

As regards this clone: Other DNA variants within this sample encode the same CDR3. V and J are TRBV28 and TRBJ1-5; D might be TRBD1 (5 bases). Germline V gene lookup returns CDR1 MDHEN and CDR2 SYDVKM. The CDR3 contains 12 residues. Between the trimmed V and J ends, which lost 10 bases and 4 bases, there was a span of 11 bases. The CDR3 reads CAIQRGNQPQHF. CDR3 coding DNA: TGTGCCATCCAAAGGGGAAATCAGCCCCAGCATTTT.

J is TRBJ1-1 and V is TRBV6-5, with D hard to call. Deletions cut 6 bases from V and 1 base from J, with 9 bases between. This CDR3 comprises 13 residues. CDR1 is MNHEY, CDR2 SVGAGI, per germline. Written as DNA, the CDR3 is TGTGCCAGCAGGAAAGAGTGGAACACTGAAGCTTTCTTT. It codes for CASRKEWNTEAFF.

This chain connects TRBV5-4 to TRBJ1-2; TRBD1 matches 7 bases. Germline CDR1 and CDR2: SGHNT and YYREEE (reference sequence). This CDR3 is 13 amino acids long. Trimming cost V 5 bases and J 8 bases; bases outside gene matches: 9. The CDR3 loop is CASRNDRVVGYTF. In nucleotides, the CDR3 is TGTGCCAGCAGGAACGACAGGGTCGTAGGCTACACCTTC.

A note on this clone: Other DNA sequences in the sample encode the same CDR3. The rearrangement links TRBV7-2 to TRBJ2-5; 11 bases agree with TRBD1. The CDR3 has 14 amino acids. From germline, CDR1 is SGHTA and CDR2 FQGNSA. J gave up 5 bases and V 1 base, and 0 bases lay outside the gene matches. The CDR3 region is CASSLGTGGETQYF. In DNA, the CDR3 is TGTGCCAGCAGCTTAGGGACAGGGGGCGAGACCCAGTACTTC. Based on the CDR3 plus reference TRBV7-2 and TRBJ2-5, the full variable domain is GAGVSQSPSNKVTEKGKDVELRCDPISGHTALYWYRQSLGQGLEFLIYFQGNSAPDKSGLPSDRFSAERTGGSVSTLTIQRTQQEDSAVYLCASSLGTGGETQYFGPGTRLLVL.

This chain joins TRBV5-1 and TRBJ1-4, with 7 bases fitting TRBD1. Germline lookup yields CDR1 SGHRS and CDR2 YFSETQ. V lost 2 bases to trimming and J lost 8 bases; unmatched junction nucleotides: 9. CDR3 length: 15 residues. CDR3 amino acids: CASSLTGTEVEKLFF. Here the CDR3 DNA reads TGCGCCAGCAGCTTAACCGGGACAGAGGTGGAAAAACTGTTTTTT. Based on the CDR3 plus reference TRBV5-1 and TRBJ1-4, the full variable domain is KAGVTQTPRYLIKTRGQQVTLSCSPISGHRSVSWYQQTPGQGLQFLFEYFSETQRNKGNFPGRFSGRQFSNSRSEMNVSTLELGDSALYLCASSLTGTEVEKLFFGSGTQLSVL.

This chain links TRBV5-5 with TRBJ1-5; D gene unclear. Germline V gene lookup returns CDR1 SGHKS and CDR2 YYEKEE (reference sequence). The CDR3 runs to 15 residues. Trimming removed 1 base from V and 0 bases from J, with 8 bases in between. CDR3 coding DNA: TGTGCCAGCAGCTTGTCGGTAGATAGCAATCAGCCCCAGCATTTT. The encoded protein is CASSLSVDSNQPQHF. The full variable domain, rest sourced from reference TRBV5-5 and TRBJ1-5, is DAGVTQSPTHLIKTRGQQVTLRCSPISGHKSVSWYQQVLGQGPQFIFQYYEKEERGRGNFPDRFSARQFPNYSSELNVNALLLGDSALYLCASSLSVDSNQPQHFGDGTRLSIL.

The rearrangement uses TRBV12-3 or TRBV12-4 and TRBJ2-7; D is uncertain. The CDR3 is 13 residues long. Trimming shortened V by 4 bases and J by 3 bases, and 10 bases separated the two germline ends. For the CDR3, the DNA is TGTGCCAGCAGTTCTAAGACGGGCTACGAGCAGTACTTC. It specifies CASSSKTGYEQYF.

This chain links TRBV5-1 with TRBJ2-1; the match to TRBD2 covers 7 bases. V shed 4 bases and J 5 bases; nucleotides not matched to a gene: 6. The CDR3 is made up of 14 amino acids. The V gene's germline CDR1 is SGHRS and CDR2 YFSETQ. CDR3: CASSETGTNNEQFF. In DNA, the CDR3 is TGCGCCAGCAGCGAGACCGGGACTAACAATGAGCAGTTCTTC.

CDR3 in DNA: TGTGCCAGCAGTTTTTCAGGGGCGAATGAGCAGTTCTTC. Its translation is CASSFSGANEQFF. This chain links TRBV12-3 or TRBV12-4 with TRBJ2-1, with D possibly TRBD1 on 6 matching bases. V gave up 3 bases and J gave up 7 bases, with 10 bases separating them. The length of the CDR3 is 13 residues.

This chain links TRBV14 with TRBJ1-4; possible D gene TRBD1, 5 bases. CDR1 and CDR2 from the germline V gene are SGHDN and FVKESK. The CDR3 loop spans 16 amino acids. Trimming removed 4 bases from V and 4 bases from J, with 16 bases in between. The CDR3 sequence: CASSRPGTAGNEKLFF. CDR3 sequence (DNA): TGTGCCAGCAGCCGTCCCGGGACTGCGGGTAATGAAAAACTGTTTTTT. Complete variable domain (other parts from reference TRBV14 and TRBJ1-4): EAGVTQFPSHSVIEKGQTVTLRCDPISGHDNLYWYRRVMGKEIKFLLHFVKESKQDESGMPNNRFLAERTGGTYSTLKVQPAELEDSGVYFCASSRPGTAGNEKLFFGSGTQLSVL.

The gene calls are TRBV3-1 (or the pseudogene TRBV3-2) and TRBJ2-5; possibly TRBD2 for D (6 bases). The V and J ends lost 4 bases and 1 base respectively, with 10 bases between them. The CDR3 totals 14 residues. Germline CDR1 LGHDT, CDR2 YNNKEL (reference sequence). The CDR3 bases are TGTGCCAGCAGCCGTCAGGGACTCCAAGAGACCCAGTACTTC. It translates to CASSRQGLQETQYF.

This clone was recorded only once. The rearrangement joins TRBV18 to TRBJ1-2; tentatively, D is TRBD1 (5 bases). V lost 1 base, J lost 1 base, and 7 bases lay in between. The CDR3 covers 14 residues. The germline gives CDR1 KGHSH, CDR2 LQKENI. This CDR3 reads CASSPQQDNYGYTF. The CDR3 coding sequence is TGTGCCAGCTCACCACAACAGGATAACTATGGCTACACCTTC.

The chain employs TRBV6-1 and TRBJ2-1, with 9 bases lining up with TRBD1. Germline loops: CDR1 MNHNS, CDR2 SASEGT. This CDR3 has 15 amino acids. Trimming removed 2 bases from V and 6 bases from J; junction bases left unmatched: 5. CDR3 in DNA: TGTGCCAGCAGTGAATTTGGGGACAGGGTCAATGAGCAGTTCTTC. Translated, it gives CASSEFGDRVNEQFF.

CDR3 bases: TGTGCCAGCAGCTTAGTCACCTACACAGATACGCAGTATTTT. The encoded protein is CASSLVTYTDTQYF. This chain uses TRBV11-2 with TRBJ2-3; D is ambiguous. Germline V gene data show CDR1 as SGHAT and CDR2 as FQNNGV. V dropped 1 base and J dropped 2 bases, with 7 bases sitting between them. The CDR3 is 14 residues long.